This passage covers 14 T cell receptor beta chains from one sample sequenced in a study of beta chain features in type 1 diabetes. The sequenced template was cDNA made from the entire isolated RNA. TCRdb keeps only in-frame clones here, not all; method: immunoSEQ multiplex PCR. The table lists under 300,000 clones, 25% to 35% of them singletons. Material for sequencing was central memory CD4+ T cells from blood. The receptor source for this set is a man younger than 40 in good health.

This clone was found many times. J is TRBJ2-3 and V is TRBV4-3, with D unresolved. The CDR3 loop spans 15 amino acids. The germline V and J ends were trimmed by 0 bases and 4 bases, with 11 bases remaining between them. Germline CDR1 LGHNA, CDR2 YSLEER. The CDR3 here is CASSQEAQWADTQYF. CDR3 nucleotides: TGCGCCAGCAGCCAAGAGGCACAGTGGGCAGATACGCAGTATTTT.

This clone showed up just a few times. The CDR3 protein is CASSRRQGRNTEAFF. The CDR3 DNA follows: TGTGCCAGCAGCCGGCGACAGGGTCGAAACACTGAAGCTTTCTTT. This chain joins TRBV6-5 and TRBJ1-1, with 7 bases lining up with TRBD1. In germline, CDR1 is MNHEY, CDR2 SVGAGI. V shed 6 bases and J 2 bases; nucleotides not matched to a gene: 9. This CDR3 is built from 15 residues.

The sample holds a few counts of this clone. The V gene is TRBV2, the J gene TRBJ2-5, with D possibly being TRBD2 (5 bases). The ends were cut back, 3 bases at V and 7 bases at J, with 12 bases in the middle. Per germline, CDR1 SNHLY and CDR2 FYNNEI. The CDR3 totals 13 residues. CDR3 sequence: CASSDRLAGTQYF. In DNA form, the CDR3 reads TGTGCCAGCAGTGACAGGCTAGCAGGGACCCAGTACTTC.

The J gene is TRBJ1-5, the V gene TRBV7-6; tentative D call: TRBD1 (6 bases). The V gene's germline CDR1 is SGHVS and CDR2 FNYEAQ. The CDR3 runs 13 residues. Trimming removed 5 bases from V and 6 bases from J, with 11 bases in between. The CDR3 DNA reads as TGTGCCAGCAGCGCCCGAGGGGGTCAGCCCCAGCATTTT. It is translated as CASSARGGQPQHF.

This clone has more than one count but fewer than ten. V is TRBV18 and J is TRBJ2-3; TRBD1 agrees at 9 bases. Per germline, CDR1 KGHSH and CDR2 LQKENI. The CDR3 runs 15 residues. After removal of 5 bases from V and 0 bases from J, the junction contained 3 bases not matched to a gene. DNA for the CDR3: TGTGCCAGCTCAGCACAGGGGGCGAGCACAGATACGCAGTATTTT. Amino acid sequence: CASSAQGASTDTQYF. The entire variable domain, with the rest obtained from reference TRBV18 and TRBJ2-3, is as follows: NAGVMQNPRHLVRRRGQEARLRCSPMKGHSHVYWYRQLPEEGLKFMVYLQKENIIDESGMPKERFSAEFPKEGPSILRIQQVVRGDSAAYFCASSAQGASTDTQYFGPGTRLTVL.

The V and J genes are TRBV30 and TRBJ2-3; TRBD2 agrees at 11 bases. The V gene's germline CDR1 is GTSNPN and CDR2 SVGIG (reference sequence). The CDR3 sequence is 16 residues long. J lost 1 base, V lost 3 bases, and 6 bases had no gene match. CDR3 region: CAWSAPLAGGTDTQYF. The CDR3 DNA sequence: TGTGCCTGGAGCGCCCCACTAGCGGGGGGCACAGATACGCAGTATTTT.

This clone was observed at least ten times. This CDR3 is also generated by other DNA sequences in the sample. The rearrangement links TRBV18 to TRBJ2-3; D gene ambiguous. Trimming took off 6 bases at V and 2 bases at J, with 9 bases between the two ends. Per germline, CDR1 KGHSH and CDR2 LQKENI. The CDR3 is 13 amino acids. CDR3 bases: TGTGCCAGCTCTCCCAGCCTCACAGATACGCAGTATTTT. Protein: CASSPSLTDTQYF.

This clone was counted a few times. The chain employs TRBV6-6 and TRBJ2-7; 8 nucleotides line up with TRBD2. Germline V gives CDR1 MNHNY, CDR2 SVGAGI (reference sequence). The CDR3 length is 14 residues. The V and J ends lost 5 bases and 3 bases, in that order; junction bases with no gene match: 6. The CDR3 here is CASSDPLAGYEQYF. The DNA of the CDR3 is TGTGCCAGCAGTGACCCTCTAGCGGGCTACGAGCAGTACTTC.

The genes are TRBV19 and TRBJ1-1; no clear D. The V and J ends lost 0 bases and 10 bases respectively, with 9 bases between them. This CDR3 is built from 12 residues. Germline assignment: CDR1 LNHDA and CDR2 SQIVND (reference sequence). CDR3 coding DNA: TGTGCCAGTAGTATAGAATCGAGGTCAGCTTTCTTT. Protein sequence: CASSIESRSAFF.

The chain carries TRBV6-5 and TRBJ1-4; D gene uncertain. This CDR3 spans 15 amino acids. V was pared by 0 bases and J by 10 bases, with 15 bases between. The germline CDR1 and CDR2 sequences are MNHEY and SVGAGI. The CDR3 DNA follows: TGTGCCAGCAGTTACTCGAAGCGCATGGCGGGAAAACTGTTTTTT. Its protein is CASSYSKRMAGKLFF.

The rearrangement links TRBV28 to TRBJ2-6; D is perhaps TRBD1 or TRBD2 (5 bases each). CDR1 is MDHEN, CDR2 SYDVKM, per germline. Trimming shortened V by 7 bases and J by 0 bases, and 16 bases separated the two germline ends. The CDR3 totals 17 residues. CDR3 DNA sequence: TGTGCCAGCACTAACCCGGGACGGCCCTCTGGGGCCAACGTCCTGACTTTC. Its protein is CASTNPGRPSGANVLTF.

The genes are TRBV7-2 and TRBJ2-3; no definite D call. The V gene lost 2 bases and the J gene lost 5 bases, with 17 bases spanning the gap. The CDR3 totals 16 residues. The germline CDR1 and CDR2 sequences are SGHTA and FQGNSA. In DNA, the CDR3 is TGTGCCAGCAGCTTAATGGGCGTGTCAGTTATAGATACGCAGTATTTT. This translates into CASSLMGVSVIDTQYF.

The chain has TRBV20-1 and TRBJ1-1; D perhaps matches TRBD1 (6 bases). Germline V gives CDR1 DFQATT, CDR2 SNEGSKA (reference sequence). The CDR3 is 11 amino acids. V shed 7 bases and J shed 0 bases, with 6 bases lying between them. The CDR3, as DNA: TGCAGTGGGACAGTGAACACTGAAGCTTTCTTT. Translated: CSGTVNTEAFF.

The chain uses TRBV7-2 and TRBJ2-1; TRBD2 agrees at 9 bases. Germline values: CDR1 SGHTA, CDR2 FQGNSA. This CDR3 has 16 amino acids. J gave up 5 bases and V 5 bases, and 10 bases lay outside the gene matches. The DNA of the CDR3 is TGTGCCAGCAGCGCTCCTAGCGGGATTTTCCACAATGAGCAGTTCTTC. Translating gives CASSAPSGIFHNEQFF.